This T cell receptor (beta chain) derives from a study of cytomegalovirus exposure and HLA in healthy donors (dated 2017 in TCRdb). For the wider study: An earlier analysis of some 500 of the donors reported about 250 Gb of sequence data and 100 million to 130 million unique TCR beta sequences from roughly 180 million T cells. Around 330 gigabases of sequencing data and roughly 80 million unique TCR sequences made up an early release that covered around 640 HLA-typed donors. Of the roughly 400 genotyped donors, approximately 83% fell in the genetic ancestry cluster associated with self-reported Caucasian donors. The study aimed to test whether signatures of past pathogen exposure could be identified by cataloging public T cell receptors. The study profiled the T cell repertoires of around 700 subjects by immunosequencing and related them to cytomegalovirus serostatus. A separate validation cohort of 100 to 150 different subjects was used in addition to the roughly 700-subject first cohort. To predict cytomegalovirus infection status, the study combined high-throughput TCR immunosequencing, statistical association of individual TCRs with disease status, and machine learning. To study patterns of TCR occurrence, a later analysis re-analyzed previously published TCR beta repertoires from just over 650 donors and added high-resolution HLA genotyping. The later analysis used no new phenotypic data to find candidate immune exposures, relying instead on TCR beta sequences and their occurrence across donors. An earlier analysis of approximately 640 of the donors applied high-throughput TCR beta sequencing to assess whether each TCR beta V gene segment acted as functional or pseudogenic. Alongside the repertoire data, information on donor age, sex, ethnicity and CMV serostatus was compiled. Genome-wide SNP genotypes for about 65% of the roughly 670 donors were used in a later genetic analysis, which treated that subset as a discovery cohort. Every repertoire in the discovery cohort had been generated on one and the same sequencing platform. HLA typing included class I and class II loci at four-digit resolution. The number of typed donors differed by locus: about 620-640 for A, B, C, DRB1 and DQB1; roughly 510 for DQA1; approximately 600 for DPA1; and roughly 450 for DPB1. A few DR-DQ haplotypes were treated as single units for association and clustering because of strong linkage in the cohort. On average, around 240,000 unique TCR beta nucleotide sequences were sequenced per donor among 350 to 400 genotyped donors of the cohort, with roughly a sixth of those sequences being non-productive. Overall results and qualifications from the work: It was suggested by the authors that the approach could potentially be generalized to other disease states and immunological phenotypes. The presence/absence analyses assumed that sequencing depth was roughly uniform across donors, and that assumption may not be true. Across donors, most TCR sequences were observed very rarely, whereas some public TCRs were present in many individuals. In a later analysis, some 18,000 TCR beta sequences were associated with specific HLA alleles at a false discovery rate of 0.05. A group of highly shared sequence variants was considered likely to be a technical artifact of the sequencing pipeline. Compared with equally common non-associated chains, HLA-associated TCR beta chains in a later analysis were more clonally expanded and had lower generation probabilities. CMV serostatus was the only immune exposure information available for the cohort. The classifier was reported to diagnose cytomegalovirus status with high specificity and sensitivity in both the original cohort and the validation cohort. Several of the top co-occurrence clusters appeared to be linked to parvovirus B19, influenza, CMV and Epstein-Barr virus, according to a later analysis. A further reported finding was that TCR beta sequences accurately predicted the HLA-A and HLA-B alleles for most subjects in the first cohort. According to a later genetic analysis, donors in an Asian-associated ancestry cluster had fewer N-insertions in productive TCRs than the approximately 690-donor mean. In an earlier analysis of fewer than 700 of the donors, most TCR beta V segments appeared in productive rearrangements about 87% or about 30% of the time, broadly matching IMGT annotations. In the study, around 150 TCR beta chains were listed as associated with cytomegalovirus. The 87-base-pair reads could not distinguish some IMGT-functional V segments, including TRBV6-2 and TRBV6-3, so those segments were excluded. A later analysis found that most CMV-associated TCR beta chains appeared HLA-restricted, with HLA associations seemingly driven largely by CMV exposure. In vitro tests confirmed that three of the cytomegalovirus-associated TCR beta chains recognize cytomegalovirus antigens. HLA typing was unavailable for some donors at each locus, so association tests used only the typed subset. Correlated functional status among segregating V segments might reflect linkage disequilibrium, but an unknown experimental factor could not be ruled out. V-gene and J-gene trimming of TCR beta chains was associated with a missense DCLRE1C variant in a later genetic analysis, and the association was replicated in an independent cohort. Assigning TCR associations to individual alleles was difficult when HLA alleles, especially DR and DQ, strongly co-occurred. In a later analysis, TCR association rates were found to vary across HLA loci, with the most associated TCRs seen for DRB1 alleles and the fewest for HLA-C alleles. The cohort was sequenced for TCR beta chains only, and without alpha or paired-chain data the features that could be detected were limited. Because counts were too low, under 20 rarely observed V segments, including chromosome 9 orphons, were left out of the earlier analysis of 587 of the donors.

With regard to this clone: The antigen this receptor binds is unknown. Within one base of it there is no much larger clone, and no base qualities were kept.

The CDR3 has 14 amino acids, counting the end cysteine and phenylalanine. Of all the DNA, just the CDR3 is kept, 42 bases in frame from base 1. CDR1 and CDR2 were assigned from the germline V gene as ENHRY and SYGVKD. V and J are trimmed by 4 bases and 1 base, and the gene matches miss 3 bases of the junction. The cohort comprised more than 550 healthy bone marrow donors. At the time of sampling, every cohort member was nominally healthy, though immune exposures that went unrecorded were likely present. The donor was CMV seronegative and was included in the group of over 300 seronegative cohort members. Each donor provided a peripheral blood sample, and peripheral blood mononuclear cells were used for TCR beta sequencing. The Qiagen DNeasy Blood Extraction Kit was used to extract genomic DNA from the blood cell samples. Library preparation was by the immunoSEQ multiplex PCR assay. The multiplex PCR relied on a mix of 60 forward primers for TCR Vbeta segments and 13 reverse primers for TCR Jbeta segments. A multiplex PCR assay on genomic DNA amplified the CDR3 region of rearranged TCR beta genes. The amplified TCR beta libraries were sequenced on the Illumina HiSeq System as 87-base-pair reads. The study's own analysis went as follows. Across the 700 or so repertoires, a later analysis counted approximately 83 million unique TCR beta chains, approximately 12 million of which were shared by at least two donors. A nearest-neighbor algorithm error-corrected the raw reads and collapsed the reads into unique sequences, merging closely related sequences to remove PCR and sequencing errors. To assign V, D and J gene segments, CDR3 sequences were aligned to IMGT reference sequences. For a sequence to be retained, at least a six-nucleotide match to both a V gene segment and a J gene segment was required. A rearrangement was called productive if the CDR3 had no stop codons and remained in frame with V and J, and every other rearrangement was called non-productive. Following IMGT convention, CDR3 was defined as the stretch from the second conserved V-encoded cysteine up to the conserved J-encoded phenylalanine. The earlier analysis of fewer than 700 of the donors excluded sequences that lacked an unambiguous match to a single V gene segment. In an earlier analysis of 450 to 750 of the donors, a V segment was called functional when productive rearrangements were above 56.7%, and segregating when the standard deviation between donors exceeded 5%. A statistical classification framework was built to diagnose cytomegalovirus status from the catalog of TCR beta chain sequences. In a later analysis, V and J genes were assigned by comparing TCR nucleotide sequences against IMGT/GENE-DB human TR gene sequences. A later analysis assigned CDR3 sequences and most-parsimonious VDJ recombination scenarios with the TCRdist pipeline. A later analysis defined each TCR beta chain by its CDR3 amino acid sequence plus V-gene family, and excluded reads lacking a unique V-gene family. A later analysis removed several hundred highly shared, low-generation-probability nucleotide sequences to deal with suspected cross-contamination and a sequencing artifact. In a later analysis, a clonal expansion index was calculated for each public chain from normalized within-repertoire ranks of inferred template counts. In a later analysis, generation probabilities were computed with a VDJ recombination model fitted to out-of-frame rearrangements, and the resulting probabilities were checked against IGoR. Hypergeometric tests were used in a later analysis to score TCR-TCR, TCR-HLA and TCR-CMV co-occurrence, with a repertoire-size bias correction applied to the TCR pairs. A later analysis estimated false discovery rates by permuting HLA or CMV assignments 20 times. In a later analysis, co-occurring TCRs were grouped with DBSCAN, and TCRdist sequence similarity was added when clustering was performed within HLA-allele-positive subsets. Repertoires with fewer than 30,000 or more than 120,000 public chains were left out of co-occurrence clustering, as were five repertoires with anomalous nucleotide sharing. Imported from immuneACCESS, the table was reduced by TCRdb to in-frame sequences with V and J called. These copies leave out some clones; in studies compared against another copy, an unresolved V gene accounts for under half, and the cause of the remainder is not known. The DNA gave D and trimming, while V, J and clone size come from that table. The table for this sample lists 100,000 to 150,000 clones; roughly 76% of them were counted only once. Around 3% of the sample is taken by the ten largest.

The chain couples TRBV10-3 to TRBJ1-1; TRBD1 matches 7 bases in the middle. The TCR sequence derives from a woman in her fifties or sixties in good health and CMV-seronegative. The sequenced sample consisted of PBMCs. In nucleotides, the sequence is TGTGCCATCAGTGTCGACAGGGCGAACACTGAAGCTTTCTTT. This sequence encodes CAISVDRANTEAFF.